These T cell receptor beta chains were read from a single sample in a study of cytomegalovirus exposure and HLA in healthy donors. The repertoire was sequenced with immunoSEQ multiplex PCR; TCRdb's copy has only in-frame clones and lacks some. The sample lists roughly 50,000 clones, 93% occurring once. Sequencing was performed on PBMCs. Every receptor here comes from a young woman in good health and CMV-seropositive. Both conserved end residues are part of each CDR3. D genes are given only for firm matches. Clone size is not always given. Where it is, it says once, few, many or a class for expanded clones.

cdr3_nt,cdr3_aa,v_call,d_call,clone_size,j_call
TGTGCCAGCAGCTTAGGTGGGGGGGCCGGCGATGAGCAGTTCTTC,CASSLGGGAGDEQFF,TRBV7-8,NA,NA,TRBJ2-1
TGCAGCGTTGAAGGCAGGAATTCCGGGGCCTACGAGCAGTACTTC,CSVEGRNSGAYEQYF,TRBV29-1,NA,NA,TRBJ2-7
TGTGCCAGCTCACCGGGACAGACAAACGTCGGCTACACCTTC,CASSPGQTNVGYTF,TRBV18,TRBD1,NA,TRBJ1-2
TGTGCCAGCAGTCCCGGAGCGGGGGGAACTGCGGGCGAGCAGTTCTTC,CASSPGAGGTAGEQFF,TRBV27,TRBD2,NA,TRBJ2-1
TGTGCCAGCAGTGCGGGGCCCTACTCCTACGAGCAGTACTTC,CASSAGPYSYEQYF,TRBV7-2,NA,NA,TRBJ2-7
TGTGCCAGCAGCCCACTAGACAGGGGAGATTCACCCCTCCACTTT,CASSPLDRGDSPLHF,TRBV5-6,TRBD1,NA,TRBJ1-6
TGTGCCAGCAGCCAGGACAGGGGAGAGACCCAGTACTTC,CASSQDRGETQYF,TRBV11-2,TRBD1,once,TRBJ2-5
TGCGCCAGCAGCCTTGAGACAGGTGTAGATACGCAGTATTTT,CASSLETGVDTQYF,TRBV5-1,NA,NA,TRBJ2-3
TGTGCCAGCAGCGACAGGGGTGAAGTGGGCTACACCTTC,CASSDRGEVGYTF,TRBV6-5,TRBD1,NA,TRBJ1-2
TGTGCCATCAGTGAGACAGGGGAAGATGAAAAACTGTTTTTT,CAISETGEDEKLFF,TRBV10-3,TRBD1,NA,TRBJ1-4
TGCAGCGTCCAAGGCGGTACGGGGAACACTGAAGCTTTCTTT,CSVQGGTGNTEAFF,TRBV29-1,NA,NA,TRBJ1-1
TGTGCCAGCAGTTACAGGGGGCGTACTGAAGCTTTCTTT,CASSYRGRTEAFF,TRBV6-5,TRBD1,NA,TRBJ1-1
TGTGCCAGCAGTGTGGGGACAGGGCCAGATACGCAGTATTTT,CASSVGTGPDTQYF,TRBV6-1,TRBD1,few,TRBJ2-3
TGCGCCAGCAGCCGACAGGTCTACAATGAGCAGTTCTTC,CASSRQVYNEQFF,TRBV5-1,NA,NA,TRBJ2-1
TGTGCCAGCAGTTTATATAGCGGGGGGGCCAGGGATGAGCAGTTCTTC,CASSLYSGGARDEQFF,TRBV27,TRBD2,NA,TRBJ2-1
TGTGCCAGCAGTTTAGCAGTAACCTACGAGCAGTACTTC,CASSLAVTYEQYF,TRBV27,NA,NA,TRBJ2-7
TGTGCCATCAGTCCCGGGACAGGGAAAAGTAATTCACCCCTCCACTTT,CAISPGTGKSNSPLHF,TRBV10-3,TRBD1,NA,TRBJ1-6
TGTGCCAGCGGAAGAACAGGGGGCAACGCAGATACGCAGTATTTT,CASGRTGGNADTQYF,TRBV2,TRBD1,NA,TRBJ2-3
TGTGCCAGCTCACCCCAAGGGGTGCGAGAGACCCAGTACTTC,CASSPQGVRETQYF,TRBV18,NA,NA,TRBJ2-5
TGTGCCAGCAGCTTATCCTCAGGGGGGAGCGCAGATACGCAGTATTTT,CASSLSSGGSADTQYF,TRBV7-3,NA,NA,TRBJ2-3
TGTGCCAGCAGCTTAGTGGGCCCCGGCCAGGGCACAGATACGCAGTATTTT,CASSLVGPGQGTDTQYF,TRBV11-3,NA,NA,TRBJ2-3
TGTGCCAGTAGTTTAGGCGGGGGACTCTCCTACAATGAGCAGTTCTTC,CASSLGGGLSYNEQFF,TRBV19,TRBD2,NA,TRBJ2-1
TGCAGCGTTTCCGGGACAGGGTTTGGCTACACCTTC,CSVSGTGFGYTF,TRBV29-1,TRBD1,NA,TRBJ1-2
TGTGCCTGGAGTGTACTCCTCCCGTCCGGGGGACAGCCCCAGCATTTT,CAWSVLLPSGGQPQHF,TRBV30,NA,NA,TRBJ1-5
TGCGCCAGCAGCCCTCAGCCGCCGCAGGCCACAGATACGCAGTATTTT,CASSPQPPQATDTQYF,TRBV4-3,NA,NA,TRBJ2-3
TGTGCCAGCAGCCGATACATCAATCAGCCCCAGCATTTT,CASSRYINQPQHF,TRBV2,NA,NA,TRBJ1-5
TGTGCCAGCAGCGGCGGGGGCTCCTACGAGCAGTACTTC,CASSGGGSYEQYF,TRBV9,TRBD2,NA,TRBJ2-7
TGTGCCAGCAGCCGCGATCAGCCCCAGCATTTT,CASSRDQPQHF,TRBV6-6,NA,NA,TRBJ1-5
TGTGCCAGCAGATACGTGGGGGGGGCCACTGAAGCTTTCTTT,CASRYVGGATEAFF,TRBV27,NA,once,TRBJ1-1
TGTGCCAGCAGCCAGAGAGACAGGATGAACACTGAAGCTTTCTTT,CASSQRDRMNTEAFF,TRBV14,NA,NA,TRBJ1-1
TGTGCCAGCAGCTTATTTATCGGAGGGGGCGATGGCTACACCTTC,CASSLFIGGGDGYTF,TRBV7-2,TRBD1,NA,TRBJ1-2
TGTGCCAGCAGCTTAACGGGGCCCACAGATACGCAGTATTTT,CASSLTGPTDTQYF,TRBV7-3,NA,NA,TRBJ2-3
TGTGCCAGCAGCAAACCCCGTTCCAGCTATGGCTACACCTTC,CASSKPRSSYGYTF,TRBV5-4,NA,NA,TRBJ1-2
TGTGCCAGCAGCAAATTAACGACAGGGTCGTCGACCGGGGAGCTGTTTTTT,CASSKLTTGSSTGELFF,TRBV7-3,TRBD1,once,TRBJ2-2
TGTGCCAGCAGACTTAGCGGGGGGGCTCCGGGCACAGATACGCAGTATTTT,CASRLSGGAPGTDTQYF,TRBV7-9,TRBD2,NA,TRBJ2-3
TGCGCCAGCAGCCAAGATACACGGGGGGGTGGCAGGGTAGGAAACACCATATATTTT,CASSQDTRGGGRVGNTIYF,TRBV4-3,NA,once,TRBJ1-3
TGTGCCAGCAGGCCCGACAGGGTGGGAACCGGGGAGCTGTTTTTT,CASRPDRVGTGELFF,TRBV2,TRBD1,NA,TRBJ2-2
TGTGCCAGCAGCTGGACTAGCGGGGGGGCTAATGAGCAGTTCTTC,CASSWTSGGANEQFF,TRBV7-2,TRBD2,NA,TRBJ2-1
TGTGCCAGCAGTGACCGGGGCACAGATACGCAGTATTTT,CASSDRGTDTQYF,TRBV6-4,NA,NA,TRBJ2-3
TGCGCCAGTTTGAGACGGGACAGGAAGTCCTACGAGCAGTACTTC,CASLRRDRKSYEQYF,TRBV4-3,TRBD1,NA,TRBJ2-7
TGCGCCAGCAGCTTGGATTGGGAGGGTGGCTACACCTTC,CASSLDWEGGYTF,TRBV5-1,NA,NA,TRBJ1-2
TGCGCCAGCAGCCGTATTTCCGCACAGGGGGCGGATGGCTACACCTTC,CASSRISAQGADGYTF,TRBV5-1,TRBD1,NA,TRBJ1-2
TGTGCCAGCAGTGTTGACACGGGGAGAGGCTACACCTTC,CASSVDTGRGYTF,TRBV5-6,NA,once,TRBJ1-2
TGTGCCAGTAGTATAGTTTTAAGCGGGGGGAACAATGAGCAGTTCTTC,CASSIVLSGGNNEQFF,TRBV19,TRBD2,NA,TRBJ2-1
TGTGCCAGCAGTTTAGACTCTCAAGAGACCCAGTACTTC,CASSLDSQETQYF,TRBV27,NA,few,TRBJ2-5